The clone carrying this T cell receptor beta chain was detected only a few times. This entry comes from a study of PD-1 blockade in classical Hodgkin lymphoma. Libraries were prepared by immunoSEQ multiplex PCR; TCRdb keeps only in-frame clonotypes and omits some of them. The sample holds under 45,000 clones, 55% to 80% seen once. This sample's time point: cycle 4 day 1 (C4D1), after five to seven weeks of nivolumab. All trial patients relapsed after autologous stem cell transplantation. The length of the CDR3 is 15 residues. Germline-derived CDR1 and CDR2 are SGHTA and FQGNSA. The junction had 3 bases not matched to a gene; V was cut back by 2 bases and J by 7 bases.

This chain joins TRBV7-2 and TRBJ2-2; 11 nucleotides match TRBD2. This receptor was obtained from a human donor with classical Hodgkin lymphoma. The specimen comprised peripheral blood mononuclear cells (PBMCs), sampled before the fourth cycle of nivolumab. Written as DNA, the CDR3 is TGTGCCAGCAGCTTAACTAGCGGGGGTCACGGGGAGCTGTTTTTT. Protein product: CASSLTSGGHGELFF.